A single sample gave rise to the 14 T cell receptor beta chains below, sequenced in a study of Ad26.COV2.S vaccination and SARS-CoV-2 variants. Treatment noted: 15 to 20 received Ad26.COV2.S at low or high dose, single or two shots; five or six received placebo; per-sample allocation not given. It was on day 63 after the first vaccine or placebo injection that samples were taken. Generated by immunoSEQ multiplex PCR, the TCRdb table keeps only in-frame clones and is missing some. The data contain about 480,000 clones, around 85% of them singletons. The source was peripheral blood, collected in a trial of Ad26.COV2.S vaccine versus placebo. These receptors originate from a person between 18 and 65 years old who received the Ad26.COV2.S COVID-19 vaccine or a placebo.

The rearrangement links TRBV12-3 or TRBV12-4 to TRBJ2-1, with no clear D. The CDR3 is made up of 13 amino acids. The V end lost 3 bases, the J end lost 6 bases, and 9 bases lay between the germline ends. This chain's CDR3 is CASSFGLINEQFF. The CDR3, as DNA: TGTGCCAGCAGTTTTGGTCTAATCAATGAGCAGTTCTTC.

The CDR3 sequence is CASSLGSGLSSYEQYF. The CDR3 DNA sequence: TGTGCCAGCAGCTTAGGATCCGGACTAAGTTCCTACGAGCAGTACTTC. The chain links TRBV11-2 to TRBJ2-7; perhaps TRBD2 as D (6 bases). The V end lost 1 base, the J end lost 1 base, and 14 bases lay between the germline ends. CDR3 size: 16 residues. CDR1 and CDR2 (germline): SGHAT, FQNNGV.

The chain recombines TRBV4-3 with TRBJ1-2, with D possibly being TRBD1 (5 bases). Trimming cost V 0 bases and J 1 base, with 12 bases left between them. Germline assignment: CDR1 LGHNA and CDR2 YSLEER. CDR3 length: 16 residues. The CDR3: CASSQDAGIHNYGYTF. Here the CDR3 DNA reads TGCGCCAGCAGCCAAGACGCAGGGATACATAACTATGGCTACACCTTC.

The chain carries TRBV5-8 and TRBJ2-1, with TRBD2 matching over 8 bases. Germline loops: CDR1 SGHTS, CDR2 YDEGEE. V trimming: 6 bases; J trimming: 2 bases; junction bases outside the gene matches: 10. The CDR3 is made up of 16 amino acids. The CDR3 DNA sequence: TGTGCCAGCAACAACCGGGGGGGAGGGGCCTACAATGAGCAGTTCTTC. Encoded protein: CASNNRGGGAYNEQFF.

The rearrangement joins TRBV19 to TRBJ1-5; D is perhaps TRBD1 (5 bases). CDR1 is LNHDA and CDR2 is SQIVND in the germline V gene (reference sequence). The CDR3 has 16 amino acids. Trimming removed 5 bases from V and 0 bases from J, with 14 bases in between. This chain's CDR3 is CASSSRGGHSNQPQHF. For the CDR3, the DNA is TGTGCCAGTAGTTCCCGCGGGGGTCATAGCAATCAGCCCCAGCATTTT.

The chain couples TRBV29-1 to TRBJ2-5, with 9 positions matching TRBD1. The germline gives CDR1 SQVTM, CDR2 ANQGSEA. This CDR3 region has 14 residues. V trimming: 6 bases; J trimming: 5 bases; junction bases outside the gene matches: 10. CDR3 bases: TGCAGCGTCACGGACAGGGGAGGACTGGAGACCCAGTACTTC. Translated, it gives CSVTDRGGLETQYF.

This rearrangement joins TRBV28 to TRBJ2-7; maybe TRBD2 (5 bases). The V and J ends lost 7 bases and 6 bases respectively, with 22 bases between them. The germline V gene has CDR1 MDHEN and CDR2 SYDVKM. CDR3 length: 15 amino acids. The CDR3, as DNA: TGTGCCAGCAACCCACGGCCAAACTGGCTAGCCGAGCAGTACTTC. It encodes CASNPRPNWLAEQYF.

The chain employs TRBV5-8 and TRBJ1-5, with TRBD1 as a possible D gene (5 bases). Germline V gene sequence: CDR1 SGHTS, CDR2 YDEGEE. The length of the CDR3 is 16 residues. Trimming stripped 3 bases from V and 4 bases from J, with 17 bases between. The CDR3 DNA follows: TGTGCCAGCAGCTCCTCAGGATGGGGGATGAATCAGCCCCAGCATTTT. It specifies CASSSSGWGMNQPQHF.

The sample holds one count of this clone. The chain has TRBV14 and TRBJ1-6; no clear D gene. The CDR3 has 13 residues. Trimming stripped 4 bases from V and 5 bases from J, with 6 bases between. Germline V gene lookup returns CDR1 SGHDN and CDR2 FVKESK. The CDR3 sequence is CASSPLDNSPLHF. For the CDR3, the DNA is TGTGCCAGCAGCCCCCTTGATAATTCACCCCTCCACTTT.

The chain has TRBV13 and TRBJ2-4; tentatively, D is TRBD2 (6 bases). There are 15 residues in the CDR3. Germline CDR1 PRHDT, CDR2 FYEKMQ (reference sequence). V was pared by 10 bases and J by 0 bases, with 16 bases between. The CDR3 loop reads CATRGSRQAKNIQYF. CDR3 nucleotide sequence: TGTGCCACCCGGGGGAGCAGGCAAGCCAAAAACATTCAGTACTTC.

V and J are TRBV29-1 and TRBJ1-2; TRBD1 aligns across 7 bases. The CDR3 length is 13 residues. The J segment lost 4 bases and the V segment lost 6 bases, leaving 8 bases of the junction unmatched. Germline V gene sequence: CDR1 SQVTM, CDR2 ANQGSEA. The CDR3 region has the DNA TGCAGCGTGGCAGGGGGATCGCTCTATGGCTACACCTTC. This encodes CSVAGGSLYGYTF.

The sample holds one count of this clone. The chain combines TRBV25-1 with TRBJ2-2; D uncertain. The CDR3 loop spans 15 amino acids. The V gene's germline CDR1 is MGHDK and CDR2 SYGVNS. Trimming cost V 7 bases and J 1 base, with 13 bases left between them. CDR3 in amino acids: CASMATAVNTGELFF. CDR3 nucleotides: TGTGCCAGCATGGCTACTGCAGTGAACACCGGGGAGCTGTTTTTT.

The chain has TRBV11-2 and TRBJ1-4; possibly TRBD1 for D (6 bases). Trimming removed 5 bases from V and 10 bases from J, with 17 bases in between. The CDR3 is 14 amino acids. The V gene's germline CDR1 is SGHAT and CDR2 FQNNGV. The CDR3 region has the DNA TGTGCCAGCAGCCCGGGACACTTAAGGTCAAAACTGTTTTTT. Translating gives CASSPGHLRSKLFF.

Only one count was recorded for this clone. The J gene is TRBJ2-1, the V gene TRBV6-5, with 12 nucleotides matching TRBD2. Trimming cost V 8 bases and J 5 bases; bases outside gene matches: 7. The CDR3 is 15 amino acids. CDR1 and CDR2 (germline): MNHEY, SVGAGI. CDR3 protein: CASEATSGRNNEQFF. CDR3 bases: TGTGCCAGCGAAGCCACTAGCGGGAGGAACAATGAGCAGTTCTTC.